Listed here is a single TCR beta chain. The data were taken from a study of T cells in Graves' hyperthyroidism and ophthalmopathy. Using RNA transcripts as the source, TCR beta CDR3 regions were amplified. First-round RT-PCR targeting the TCR CDR3 was performed with the HTBI primer set. One entry per CDR3 protein results from TCRdb running MiXCR on the multiplex PCR reads. Of approximately 590,000 distinct CDR3 sequences listed, around 45% were seen once; the top ten hold roughly 8.2%. Between the trimmed V and J ends, which lost 0 bases and 5 bases, there was a span of 7 bases. This CDR3 spans 12 amino acids. Germline values: CDR1 DFQATT, CDR2 SNEGSKA (reference sequence).

The chain combines TRBV20-1 with TRBJ1-1; tentative D call: TRBD1 (5 bases). The sample was peripheral blood or thyroid tissue (not recorded which). This TCR derives from a woman under 30 with Graves' hyperthyroidism. CDR3 loop: CSARDPGTEAFF. The CDR3 DNA reads TGCAGTGCTAGAGATCCAGGGACTGAAGCTTTCTTT.